This T cell receptor (beta chain) was sequenced in a study of shared clonotypes between healthy human individuals. Whole-study findings and limits: The represented genetic and exposure-history diversity was limited by the small number of donors.

Every subset had its genomic DNA shared out evenly among several immunoSEQ plates. Data came from immunoSEQ multiplex PCR; TCRdb stores just in-frame clones and leaves some out. Of approximately 2.5 million clones listed, approximately 94% are singletons. As to this clone: What it binds is not known.

Trimming removed 3 bases at V and 3 bases at J, with 6 bases between. The CDR3 loop spans 13 amino acids. The germline V gene has CDR1 WNHNN and CDR2 SYGVQD (reference sequence). The V and J genes are TRBV10-1 and TRBJ1-5; D remains ambiguous. The sample was naive CD4+ T cells sorted from blood. Sample subset: CD45RA+ positively selected. This TCR was recovered from a man between 18 and 35 years old in good health. The chain's CDR3 is CASSEGFNQPQHF. CDR3 coding DNA: TGCGCCAGCAGTGAAGGCTTCAATCAGCCCCAGCATTTT.